The rows below give T cell receptor beta chains drawn from one sample of a study of shared clonotypes between healthy human individuals. Libraries were prepared by immunoSEQ multiplex PCR; TCRdb keeps only in-frame clonotypes and omits some of them. The sample holds 470,000 or so clones, about 72% seen once. The sequencing sample was made of PBMCs. The receptors here all came from a woman aged 40 to 50 in good health. Some clones in this sample may be carry-over from other donors' samples. CDR3s include the opening cysteine and the closing phenylalanine or tryptophan. The D gene is left open where the match is weak. Not every row has a clone size; where given, it reads once, few, many or a size class.

D,size,V,J,DNA,CDR3
.,.,TRBV6-1,TRBJ2-1,TGTGCCAGCAGTGGATACAGGTCGTCCTACAATGAGCAGTTCTTC,CASSGYRSSYNEQFF
TRBD1,.,TRBV7-9,TRBJ2-2,TGTGCCAGCAGCTTAGCGACAGGGGGCGCGACTTGGTACACCGGGGAGCTGTTTTTT,CASSLATGGATWYTGELFF
TRBD2,.,TRBV9,TRBJ2-7,TGTGCCAGCAGCGTAGCTCTACTAGCGGGTGGTTTATTCTACGAGCAGTACTTC,CASSVALLAGGLFYEQYF
.,once,TRBV28,TRBJ1-2,TGTGCCAGCAGGATCCCTTCCGTCGGCTACACCTTC,CASRIPSVGYTF
TRBD1,.,TRBV27,TRBJ1-2,TGTGCCAGCAGTACGCCGACAGGGAGTGGCTACACCTTC,CASSTPTGSGYTF
TRBD1,.,TRBV4-1,TRBJ2-7,TGCGCCAGCAGCCTGACCACCGGGACAGGGGGGAGGGAGCAGTACTTC,CASSLTTGTGGREQYF
.,few,TRBV7-2,TRBJ1-1,TGTGCCAGCAGCCATAGACAGTTAAACACTGAAGCTTTCTTT,CASSHRQLNTEAFF
.,few,TRBV6-4,TRBJ2-2,TGTGCCAGCAGTGACAGGGTTGGCGGGGAGCTGTTTTTT,CASSDRVGGELFF
TRBD1,.,TRBV28,TRBJ1-1,TGTGCCAGCAGTATCCTAGGACAGGTGGGGAACACTGAAGCTTTCTTT,CASSILGQVGNTEAFF
.,few,TRBV28,TRBJ1-1,TGTGCCAGCACCCTCGGGAACACTGAAGCTTTCTTT,CASTLGNTEAFF
.,.,TRBV30,TRBJ1-1,TGTGCCTGGAGTCCAGCCACTGAAGCTTTCTTT,CAWSPATEAFF
.,.,TRBV28,TRBJ2-3,TGTGCCAGCAGTTCCAACGGAGGACGACTCACAGATACGCAGTATTTT,CASSSNGGRLTDTQYF
TRBD1,once,TRBV27,TRBJ2-7,TGTGCCAGCAGTTTAGGGACAGGCGTAGGCTCCTACGAGCAGTACTTC,CASSLGTGVGSYEQYF
.,few,TRBV7-2,TRBJ1-1,TGTGCCAGCAGCCTGGACAGTTACACTGAAGCTTTCTTT,CASSLDSYTEAFF
.,.,TRBV5-1,TRBJ2-7,TGCGCCAGCAGCTTAATTCCCGGGGACGAGCAGTACTTC,CASSLIPGDEQYF
.,.,TRBV10-3,TRBJ2-7,TGTGCCATCAGTGACTTGCTAGCACCAAGGTACGAGCAGTACTTC,CAISDLLAPRYEQYF
TRBD2,.,TRBV7-2,TRBJ2-7,TGTGCCAGCAGCTTTATGAGCGGGGCCTCCTACGAGCAGTACTTC,CASSFMSGASYEQYF
TRBD1,many,TRBV28,TRBJ1-2,TGTGCCAGCAGCAATAGGGGGCGCGGGTATGGCTACACCTTC,CASSNRGRGYGYTF
TRBD1,.,TRBV5-1,TRBJ2-5,TGCGCCAGCAGCCCGGGACAGGGAGAGACCCAGTACTTC,CASSPGQGETQYF
.,.,TRBV7-8,TRBJ2-1,TGTGCCAGCAGCTTAGCAGGGGTGGCCGGAAGGTTCTTC,CASSLAGVAGRFF
TRBD1,.,TRBV29-1,TRBJ2-1,TGCAGCGTTGGAATCGGGACAGGGGGGCATGAGCAGTTCTTC,CSVGIGTGGHEQFF
.,.,TRBV10-3,TRBJ2-3,TGTGCCATCAGTGAGTCGACGGGACCCGTCACAGATACGCAGTATTTT,CAISESTGPVTDTQYF
.,.,TRBV9,TRBJ2-7,TGTGCCAGCAGCGTACGGAACGAGCAGTACTTC,CASSVRNEQYF
TRBD1,once,TRBV19,TRBJ2-2,TGTGCCAGTAATCCGGGACAGGGGGTGAACACCGGGGAGCTGTTTTTT,CASNPGQGVNTGELFF
.,.,TRBV19,TRBJ2-1,TGTGCCAGTAGTACTCGGGGTGAGCAGTTCTTC,CASSTRGEQFF
TRBD2,.,TRBV29-1,TRBJ2-5,TGCAGCGTCCCGGGGGGGGGAAACACAGAGACCCAGTACTTC,CSVPGGGNTETQYF
.,.,TRBV9,TRBJ1-4,TGTGCCAGCAGCCCCCCGGCCGAGGGGGGTAATGAAAAACTGTTTTTT,CASSPPAEGGNEKLFF
.,.,TRBV7-9,TRBJ2-1,TGTGCCAGCAGCTTTGCGGGGCGGATTGGGAATGAGCAGTTCTTC,CASSFAGRIGNEQFF
.,.,TRBV23-1,TRBJ2-3,TGCGCCAGCAGTCAACCTCTCGGGTGGACAGATACGCAGTATTTT,CASSQPLGWTDTQYF
.,.,TRBV7-3,TRBJ1-1,TGTGCCAGCAGCACGGGGACTGAAGCTTTCTTT,CASSTGTEAFF
.,many,TRBV30,TRBJ2-5,TGTGCCTGGAATCGGGCGGAAGAGACCCAGTACTTC,CAWNRAEETQYF
.,once,TRBV7-2,TRBJ2-5,TGTGCCAGCAGTCAAGCAGAGACCCAGTACTTC,CASSQAETQYF
TRBD2,once,TRBV28,TRBJ2-4,TGTGCCAGCAGGGAGCGGGGAGGGGAAAACATTCAGTACTTC,CASRERGGENIQYF
TRBD2,.,TRBV5-1,TRBJ2-3,TGCGCCAGCAGCTTAACCGGGGGGGCAGATACGCAGTATTTT,CASSLTGGADTQYF
.,.,TRBV20-1,TRBJ2-7,TGCAGTGCCTCGGAGGCCTACGAGCAGTACTTC,CSASEAYEQYF